These T cell receptor beta chains were read from a single sample in a study of OX40 agonist ivuxolimab in advanced cancers. The repertoire was sequenced with immunoSEQ multiplex PCR; TCRdb's copy has only in-frame clones and lacks some. In the table there are tens of thousands of clones, just over 85% of which are singletons. The sequences come from CD4+ or CD8+ T cells sorted from blood, collected in a trial of the OX40 agonist ivuxolimab. The receptors derive from an adult with an advanced solid tumor such as melanoma, head and neck, liver or kidney cancer. Both conserved end residues are part of each CDR3. The order of the fields is clone size, V gene, J gene, D gene, CDR3 length, CDR3 protein, CDR3 DNA. A D gene is named only where the DNA matches it firmly. Size tells how often a clone was seen (once, few, many) or the class of an expanded clone, and some rows leave it out.

>NA|TRBV7-9|TRBJ2-3|TRBD2|16
CASSTKVAGVADTQYF
TGTGCCAGCAGCACAAAGGTAGCGGGAGTTGCAGATACGCAGTATTTT
>NA|TRBV29-1|TRBJ1-2|NA|15
CSVVWRARENYGYTF
TGCAGCGTTGTGTGGAGGGCGCGGGAAAACTATGGCTACACCTTC
>NA|TRBV11-2|TRBJ2-5|NA|14
CASSILRGQETQYF
TGTGCCAGCAGCATTCTTCGGGGACAAGAGACCCAGTACTTC
>NA|TRBV7-2|TRBJ2-7|TRBD2|15
CASSLSAGATYEQYF
TGTGCCAGCAGCTTATCAGCGGGAGCGACCTACGAGCAGTACTTC
>NA|TRBV18|TRBJ2-5|TRBD1|12
CASSGQGETQYF
TGTGCCAGCTCGGGACAGGGGGAGACCCAGTACTTC
>NA|TRBV27|TRBJ2-7|TRBD2|14
CASSLLAGAYEQYF
TGTGCCAGCAGTTTACTAGCGGGAGCCTACGAGCAGTACTTC
>NA|TRBV10-1|TRBJ2-1|NA|11
CASSDALGKFF
TGCGCCAGCAGTGATGCCTTGGGGAAGTTCTTC
>NA|TRBV6-6|TRBJ1-5|NA|13
CASTGGGSQPQHF
TGTGCCAGCACCGGGGGCGGGAGTCAGCCCCAGCATTTT
>NA|TRBV6-1|TRBJ1-4|TRBD1|14
CASSVGTENEKLFF
TGTGCCAGCAGTGTTGGGACAGAGAATGAAAAACTGTTTTTT
>NA|TRBV18|TRBJ2-6|NA|16
CASSTRGAPGANVLTF
TGTGCCAGCTCGACCAGGGGGGCGCCTGGGGCCAACGTCCTGACTTTC
>NA|TRBV19|TRBJ1-1|TRBD1|15
CASSPRQGVNTEAFF
TGTGCCAGTAGTCCTCGACAGGGAGTGAACACTGAAGCTTTCTTT
>NA|TRBV9|TRBJ2-5|NA|15
CASSVALGAQETQYF
TGTGCCAGCAGCGTAGCTCTCGGTGCTCAAGAGACCCAGTACTTC
>once|TRBV18|TRBJ1-4|NA|15
CASSPVQGTNEKLFF
TGTGCCAGCTCACCGGTACAGGGAACTAATGAAAAACTGTTTTTT
>NA|TRBV5-1|TRBJ1-1|NA|15
CASSLNSPMNTEAFF
TGCGCCAGCAGCTTGAACAGTCCCATGAACACTGAAGCTTTCTTT
>NA|TRBV5-1|TRBJ2-7|TRBD2|14
CASSQRDSDYEQYF
TGCGCCAGCAGCCAGCGGGACTCTGACTACGAGCAGTACTTC
>NA|TRBV30|TRBJ2-7|NA|13
CAWNRDTPYEQYF
TGTGCCTGGAACCGGGACACACCCTACGAGCAGTACTTC
>NA|TRBV6-1|TRBJ2-7|NA|13
CASSDRSSYEQYF
TGTGCCAGCAGTGACAGGAGTTCCTACGAGCAGTACTTC
>NA|TRBV29-1|TRBJ2-5|TRBD1|13
CSVGQGGSETQYF
TGCAGCGTCGGACAGGGAGGTTCAGAGACCCAGTACTTC
>NA|TRBV7-9|TRBJ1-1|NA|14
CASSLGGVRTEAFF
TGTGCCAGCAGCTTAGGGGGGGTAAGGACTGAAGCTTTCTTT
>NA|TRBV25-1|TRBJ2-1|NA|16
CASSESSGSSYNEQFF
TGTGCCAGCAGTGAATCCAGCGGAAGCTCCTACAATGAGCAGTTCTTC
>NA|TRBV30|TRBJ2-5|NA|13
CAWSVLLQETQYF
TGTGCCTGGAGTGTACTCCTCCAAGAGACCCAGTACTTC
>NA|TRBV6-5|TRBJ2-1|TRBD1|15
CASRAPGQGANEQFF
TGTGCCAGCAGAGCCCCGGGACAGGGGGCTAATGAGCAGTTCTTC
>NA|TRBV5-1|TRBJ1-2|NA|15
CASSGDIGVVRGYTF
TGCGCCAGCAGTGGCGATATAGGGGTCGTCCGTGGCTACACCTTC
>NA|TRBV15|TRBJ1-2|TRBD1|13
CATSRNTGDGYTF
TGTGCCACCAGCCGCAATACAGGGGACGGCTACACCTTC